This is a list of T cell receptor beta chains from one sample in a study of blood T cell repertoires in COVID-19. Clones were read by immunoSEQ multiplex PCR, and TCRdb kept only the in-frame ones, dropping some. The sample carries about 18,000 clones, around 81% recorded once. Input material: peripheral blood. These receptors all come from a middle-aged man with active or convalescent COVID-19. CDR3s include the opening cysteine and the closing phenylalanine or tryptophan. Each record gives: D gene, V gene, J gene, CDR3 protein. D genes are given only for firm matches.

.,TRBV6-5,TRBJ1-6,CASTTGFTSPLHF
.,TRBV12-5,TRBJ1-1,CASGLATGGTEAFF
.,TRBV6-2/TRBV6-3,TRBJ2-7,CASSYFRGDTNEQYF
.,TRBV4-3,TRBJ2-3,CASSQAPDTQYF
.,TRBV29-1,TRBJ1-2,CSVGEGLYGYTF
TRBD2,TRBV14,TRBJ2-1,CASSHLLAGGPLYNEQFF
TRBD2,TRBV3-1/TRBV3-2,TRBJ2-3,CASSPAGDHTDTQYF
.,TRBV11-2,TRBJ2-1,CASSFGGEQFF
.,TRBV2,TRBJ2-3,CASSEAVLRVRTDTQYF
TRBD1,TRBV9,TRBJ2-7,CASSTTGSHEQYF
.,TRBV7-2,TRBJ2-6,CASSPFPRGANVLTF